This T cell receptor beta chain was sequenced during a study of blood T cells in healthy people across ages. A second PCR, run for about 7 to 12 cycles, used a sample-barcoded 5' primer plus a J-beta primer mix. MiXCR, run by TCRdb on the 5' RACE reads, gives a single entry per CDR3 protein. This sample has around 1.5 million distinct CDR3 sequences; around 39% occur once, and the top ten carry approximately 7.9%. Sample: blood. The clonotype originates from a woman aged 18-29 years in good health.

The chain's CDR3 is CASSLQGQGAGPQHF. In DNA, the CDR3 is TGTGCCAGCAGCTTACAGGGGCAGGGAGCGGGGCCCCAGCATTTT. The chain carries TRBV7-8 and TRBJ1-5; possible D gene TRBD1, 6 bases. CDR3 length: 15 residues. Germline V gene sequence: CDR1 SGHVS, CDR2 FQNEAQ. The V end was cut by 2 bases, the J end by 9 bases, with 17 bases between.